This T cell receptor (beta chain) stems from a study of human T cells and chemical hapten exposure. At the level of the study: Donors were sensitized with 2% DPC on the upper inner arm. Findings and limits, study-wide: Donor immune responses may differ from healthy people's, since all donors had alopecia.

CDR3 length: 13 residues. Germline CDR1 and CDR2: MDHEN and SYDVKM. The germline V and J ends were trimmed by 4 bases and 7 bases, with 11 bases remaining between them. Time point meaning: patch test 1, 2 weeks after DPC sensitization. The sample's treatment: therapeutic diphenylcyclopropenone sensitization with weekly scalp DPC. Regarding this clonotype: Its target is not known.

TCRdb itself ran the RACE reads through MiXCR, one entry per CDR3 protein. Of more than 70,000 distinct CDR3 sequences in the sample, roughly 12% were seen once. The sequence was obtained from a woman aged 60 to 75 with alopecia areata. Some clones in this sample may be carry-over from other donors' samples. The starting material was whole blood, obtained in connection with sensitization to the hapten diphenylcyclopropenone (DPC). The chain links TRBV28 to TRBJ2-4; no clear D gene. The CDR3 sequence: CASSSKVPNIQYF. DNA for the CDR3: TGTGCCAGCAGTTCCAAAGTTCCTAACATTCAGTACTTC.